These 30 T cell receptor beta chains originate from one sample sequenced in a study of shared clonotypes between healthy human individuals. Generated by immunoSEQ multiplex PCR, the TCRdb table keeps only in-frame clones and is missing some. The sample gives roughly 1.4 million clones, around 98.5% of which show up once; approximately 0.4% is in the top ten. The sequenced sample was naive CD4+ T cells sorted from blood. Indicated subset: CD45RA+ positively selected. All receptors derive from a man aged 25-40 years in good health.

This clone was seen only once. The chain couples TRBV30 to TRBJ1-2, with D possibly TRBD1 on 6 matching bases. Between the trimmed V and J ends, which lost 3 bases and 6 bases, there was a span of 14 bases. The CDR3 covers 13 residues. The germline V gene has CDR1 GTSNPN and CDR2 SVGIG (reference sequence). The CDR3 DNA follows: TGTGCCTGGAGGATGGGGGGCGCTCATGGCTACACCTTC. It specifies CAWRMGGAHGYTF.

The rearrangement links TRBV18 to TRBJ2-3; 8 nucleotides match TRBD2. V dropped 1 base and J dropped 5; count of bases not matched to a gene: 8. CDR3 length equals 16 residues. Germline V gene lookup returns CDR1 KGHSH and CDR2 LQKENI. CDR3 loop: CASSPQRESSKDTQYF. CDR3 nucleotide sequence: TGTGCCAGCTCACCACAGCGGGAGAGTTCTAAAGATACGCAGTATTTT.

The CDR3 DNA is TGTGCCAGCAGTTTAACCCCCTTCTACGAGCAGTACTTC. Translating gives CASSLTPFYEQYF. The chain joins TRBV27 to TRBJ2-7; no reliable D call. The CDR3 is made up of 13 amino acids. Looked up from germline, CDR1 is MNHEY and CDR2 is SMNVEV (reference sequence). V was cut by 2 bases and J by 3 bases, with 8 bases left in between.

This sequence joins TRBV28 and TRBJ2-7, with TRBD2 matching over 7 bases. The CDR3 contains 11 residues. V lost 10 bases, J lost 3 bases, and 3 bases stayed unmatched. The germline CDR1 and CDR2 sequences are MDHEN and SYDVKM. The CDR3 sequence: CATGGFYEQYF. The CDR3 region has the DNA TGTGCCACCGGGGGGTTCTACGAGCAGTACTTC.

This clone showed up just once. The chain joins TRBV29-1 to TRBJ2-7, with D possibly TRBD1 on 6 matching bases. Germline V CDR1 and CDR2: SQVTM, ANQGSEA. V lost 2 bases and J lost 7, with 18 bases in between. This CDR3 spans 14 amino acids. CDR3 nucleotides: TGCAGCGTTGAATCGGGGACAAATCTACGGGAGCAGTACTTC. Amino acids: CSVESGTNLREQYF.

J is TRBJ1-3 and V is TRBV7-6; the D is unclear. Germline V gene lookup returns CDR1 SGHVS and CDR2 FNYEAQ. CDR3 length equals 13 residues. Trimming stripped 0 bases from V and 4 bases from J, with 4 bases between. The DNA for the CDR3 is TGTGCCAGCAGCTTAGCGAACGGAAACACCATATATTTT. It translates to CASSLANGNTIYF.

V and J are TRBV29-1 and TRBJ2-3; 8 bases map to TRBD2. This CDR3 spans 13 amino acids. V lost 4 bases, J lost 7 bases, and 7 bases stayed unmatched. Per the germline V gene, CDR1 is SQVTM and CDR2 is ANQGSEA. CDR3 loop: CSVGLLAANTQYF. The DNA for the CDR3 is TGCAGCGTTGGCCTACTAGCGGCAAATACGCAGTATTTT.

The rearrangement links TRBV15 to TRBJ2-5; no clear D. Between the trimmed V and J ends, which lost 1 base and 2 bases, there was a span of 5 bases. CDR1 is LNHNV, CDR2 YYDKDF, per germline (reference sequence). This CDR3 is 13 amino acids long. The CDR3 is CATSRAGQETQYF. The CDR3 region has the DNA TGTGCCACCAGCAGAGCTGGTCAAGAGACCCAGTACTTC.

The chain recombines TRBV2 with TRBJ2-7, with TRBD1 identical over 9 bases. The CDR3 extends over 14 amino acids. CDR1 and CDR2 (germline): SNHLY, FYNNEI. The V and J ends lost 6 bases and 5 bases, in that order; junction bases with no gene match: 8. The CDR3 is CASSQQGALDEQYF. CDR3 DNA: TGTGCCAGCAGCCAACAGGGGGCGCTCGACGAGCAGTACTTC.

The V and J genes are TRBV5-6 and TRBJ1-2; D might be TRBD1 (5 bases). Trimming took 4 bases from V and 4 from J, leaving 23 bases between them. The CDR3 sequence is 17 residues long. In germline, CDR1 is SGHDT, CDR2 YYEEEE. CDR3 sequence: CASSLRGFTGEFYGYTF. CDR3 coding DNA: TGTGCCAGCAGCCTACGCGGGTTTACAGGAGAGTTCTATGGCTACACCTTC.

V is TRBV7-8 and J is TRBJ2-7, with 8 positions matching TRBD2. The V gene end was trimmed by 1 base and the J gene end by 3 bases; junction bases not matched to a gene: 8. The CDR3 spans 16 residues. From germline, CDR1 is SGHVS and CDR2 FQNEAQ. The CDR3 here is CASSLVGSGTLYEQYF. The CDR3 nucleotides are TGTGCCAGCAGCTTAGTGGGTAGCGGGACTCTCTACGAGCAGTACTTC.

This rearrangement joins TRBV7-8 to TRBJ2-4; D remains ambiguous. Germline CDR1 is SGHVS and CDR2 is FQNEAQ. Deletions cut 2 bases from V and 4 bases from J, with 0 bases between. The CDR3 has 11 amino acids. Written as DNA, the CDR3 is TGTGCCAGCAGCTTAAAAAACATTCAGTACTTC. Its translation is CASSLKNIQYF.

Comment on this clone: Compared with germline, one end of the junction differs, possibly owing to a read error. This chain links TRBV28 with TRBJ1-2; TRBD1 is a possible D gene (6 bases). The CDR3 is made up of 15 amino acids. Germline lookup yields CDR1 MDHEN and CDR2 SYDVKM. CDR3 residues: CASRGLGGRGYRYTF. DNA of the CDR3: TGTGCCAGCAGAGGTCTGGGGGGGCGGGGCTATCGCTACACCTTC.

The chain's CDR3 is CASSPPEGRGPYNEQFF. The CDR3 coding sequence is TGTGCCAGCTCACCACCCGAAGGCAGGGGGCCGTACAATGAGCAGTTCTTC. The J gene is TRBJ2-1, the V gene TRBV18, with 8 bases fitting TRBD1. CDR1 is KGHSH and CDR2 is LQKENI in the germline V gene. The CDR3 has 17 residues. The V gene end was trimmed by 0 bases and the J gene end by 4 bases; junction bases not matched to a gene: 8.

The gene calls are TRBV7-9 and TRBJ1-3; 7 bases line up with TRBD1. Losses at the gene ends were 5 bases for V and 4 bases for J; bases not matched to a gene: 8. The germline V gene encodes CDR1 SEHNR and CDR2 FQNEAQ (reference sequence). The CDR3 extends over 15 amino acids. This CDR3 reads CASSALTGRGNTIYF. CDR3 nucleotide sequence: TGTGCCAGCAGCGCACTGACAGGGCGCGGAAACACCATATATTTT.

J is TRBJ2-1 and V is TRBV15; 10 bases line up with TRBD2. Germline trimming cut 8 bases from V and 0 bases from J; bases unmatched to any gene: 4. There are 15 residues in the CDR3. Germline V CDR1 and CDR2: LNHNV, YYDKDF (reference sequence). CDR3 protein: CATDSGRSSYNEQFF. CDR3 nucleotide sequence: TGTGCCACCGATAGCGGGAGGAGCTCCTACAATGAGCAGTTCTTC.

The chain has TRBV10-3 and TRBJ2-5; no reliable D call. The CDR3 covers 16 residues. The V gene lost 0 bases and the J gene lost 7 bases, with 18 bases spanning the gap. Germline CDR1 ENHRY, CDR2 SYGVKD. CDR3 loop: CAISESIPVPKGTQYF. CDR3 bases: TGTGCCATCAGTGAGTCGATACCGGTTCCAAAAGGGACCCAGTACTTC.

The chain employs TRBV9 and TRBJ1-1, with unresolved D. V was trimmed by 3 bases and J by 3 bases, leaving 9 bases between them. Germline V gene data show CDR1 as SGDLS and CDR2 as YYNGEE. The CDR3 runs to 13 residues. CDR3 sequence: CASSAWTHTEAFF. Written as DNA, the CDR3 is TGTGCCAGCAGCGCTTGGACGCACACTGAAGCTTTCTTT. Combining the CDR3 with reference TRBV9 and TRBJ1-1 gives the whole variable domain DSGVTQTPKHLITATGQRVTLRCSPRSGDLSVYWYQQSLDQGLQFLIQYYNGEERAKGNILERFSAQQFPDLHSELNLSSLELGDSALYFCASSAWTHTEAFFGQGTRLTVV.

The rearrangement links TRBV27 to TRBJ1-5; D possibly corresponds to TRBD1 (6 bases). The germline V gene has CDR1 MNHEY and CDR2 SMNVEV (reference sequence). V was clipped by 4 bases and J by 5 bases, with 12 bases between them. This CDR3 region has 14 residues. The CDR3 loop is CASSSGVQDQPQHF. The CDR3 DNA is TGTGCCAGCAGTTCAGGGGTCCAAGATCAGCCCCAGCATTTT.

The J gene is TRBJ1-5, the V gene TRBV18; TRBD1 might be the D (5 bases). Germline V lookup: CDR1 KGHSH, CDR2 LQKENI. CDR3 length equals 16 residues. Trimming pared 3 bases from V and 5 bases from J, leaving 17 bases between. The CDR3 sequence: CASSPASQGGDQPQHF. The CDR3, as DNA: TGTGCCAGCTCACCGGCGTCTCAGGGCGGGGATCAGCCCCAGCATTTT.

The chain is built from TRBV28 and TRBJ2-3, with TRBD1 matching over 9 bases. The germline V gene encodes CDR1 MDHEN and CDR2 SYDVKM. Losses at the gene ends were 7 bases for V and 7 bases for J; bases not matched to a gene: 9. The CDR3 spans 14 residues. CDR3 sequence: CASNRDRVVYTQYF. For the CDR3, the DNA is TGTGCCAGCAACCGGGACAGGGTTGTATATACGCAGTATTTT.

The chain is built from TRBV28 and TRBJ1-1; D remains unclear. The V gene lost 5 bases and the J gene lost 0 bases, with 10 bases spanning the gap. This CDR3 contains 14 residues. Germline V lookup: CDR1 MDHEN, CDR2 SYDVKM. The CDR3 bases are TGTGCCAGCAGTCCCACCCCCGTGAACACTGAAGCTTTCTTT. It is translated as CASSPTPVNTEAFF. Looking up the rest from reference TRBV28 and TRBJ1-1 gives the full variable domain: DVKVTQSSRYLVKRTGEKVFLECVQDMDHENMFWYRQDPGLGLRLIYFSYDVKMKEKGDIPEGYSVSREKKERFSLILESASTNQTSMYLCASSPTPVNTEAFFGQGTRLTVV.

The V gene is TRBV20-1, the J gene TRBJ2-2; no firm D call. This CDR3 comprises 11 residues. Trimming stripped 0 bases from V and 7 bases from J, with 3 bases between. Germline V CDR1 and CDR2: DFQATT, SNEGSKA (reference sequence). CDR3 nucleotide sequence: TGCAGTGCTAGAGAGGGCGGGGAGCTGTTTTTT. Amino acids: CSAREGGELFF.

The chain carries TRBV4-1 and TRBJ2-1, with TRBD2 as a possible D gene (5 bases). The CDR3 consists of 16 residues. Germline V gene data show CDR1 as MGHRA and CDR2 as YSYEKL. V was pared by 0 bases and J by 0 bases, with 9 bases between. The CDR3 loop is CASSQEAEVSYNEQFF. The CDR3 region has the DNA TGCGCCAGCAGCCAAGAAGCGGAGGTCTCCTACAATGAGCAGTTCTTC.

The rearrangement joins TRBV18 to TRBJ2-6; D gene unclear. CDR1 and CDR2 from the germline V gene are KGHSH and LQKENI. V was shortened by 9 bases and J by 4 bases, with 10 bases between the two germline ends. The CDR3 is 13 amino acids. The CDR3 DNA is TGTGCCAGTACGATGGGGGGGGCCAACGTCCTGACTTTC. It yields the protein CASTMGGANVLTF.

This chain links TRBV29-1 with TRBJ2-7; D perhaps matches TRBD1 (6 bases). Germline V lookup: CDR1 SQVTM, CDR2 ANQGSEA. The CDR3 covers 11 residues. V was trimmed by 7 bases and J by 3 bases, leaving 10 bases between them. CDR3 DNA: TGCAGCGCTCGGGGACACTACGAGCAGTACTTC. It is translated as CSARGHYEQYF.

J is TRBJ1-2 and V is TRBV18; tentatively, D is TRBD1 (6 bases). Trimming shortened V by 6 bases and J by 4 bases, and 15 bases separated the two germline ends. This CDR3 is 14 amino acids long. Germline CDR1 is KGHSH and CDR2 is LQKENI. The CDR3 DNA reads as TGTGCCAGCTCCCCGAAAGAAGGGGGCTATGGCTACACCTTC. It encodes CASSPKEGGYGYTF.

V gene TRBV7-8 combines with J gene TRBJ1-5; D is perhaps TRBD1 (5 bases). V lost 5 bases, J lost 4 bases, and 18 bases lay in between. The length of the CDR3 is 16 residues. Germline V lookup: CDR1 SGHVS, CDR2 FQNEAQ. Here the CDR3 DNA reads TGTGCCAGCAGCGTCCTCCCGGGCCAGGGAAATCAGCCCCAGCATTTT. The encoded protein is CASSVLPGQGNQPQHF.

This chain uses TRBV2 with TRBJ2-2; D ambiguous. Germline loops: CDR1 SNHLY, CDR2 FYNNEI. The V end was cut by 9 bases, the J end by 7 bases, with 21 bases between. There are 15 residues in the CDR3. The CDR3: CASTLVGRVSGELFF. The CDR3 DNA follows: TGTGCCAGTACGCTAGTTGGAAGAGTGAGCGGGGAGCTGTTTTTT. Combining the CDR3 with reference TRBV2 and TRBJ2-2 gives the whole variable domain EPEVTQTPSHQVTQMGQEVILRCVPISNHLYFYWYRQILGQKVEFLVSFYNNEISEKSEIFDDQFSVERPDGSNFTLKIRSTKLEDSAMYFCASTLVGRVSGELFFGEGSRLTVL.

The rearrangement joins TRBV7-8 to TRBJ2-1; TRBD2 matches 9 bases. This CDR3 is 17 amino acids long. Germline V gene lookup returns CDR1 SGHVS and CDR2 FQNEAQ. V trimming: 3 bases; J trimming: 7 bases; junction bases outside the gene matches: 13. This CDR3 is CASSLFTGTSYGNEQFF. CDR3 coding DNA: TGTGCCAGCAGCTTGTTCACCGGGACTAGCTATGGTAATGAGCAGTTCTTC. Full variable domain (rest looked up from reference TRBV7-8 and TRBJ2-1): GAGVSQSPRYKVAKRGQDVALRCDPISGHVSLFWYQQALGQGPEFLTYFQNEAQLDKSGLPSDRFFAERPEGSVSTLKIQRTQQEDSAVYLCASSLFTGTSYGNEQFFGPGTRLTVL.